These 27 T cell receptor beta chains came from one sample sequenced in a study of OX40 agonist ivuxolimab in advanced cancers. Profiled with immunoSEQ multiplex PCR; TCRdb holds only in-frame clones, not every one. Among about 71,000 clones, approximately 78% were seen once, and the ten largest hold roughly 4.7%. The sample was CD4+ or CD8+ T cells sorted from blood, taken in a trial of the OX40 agonist ivuxolimab. Receptors were obtained from an adult with an advanced solid tumor such as melanoma, head and neck, liver or kidney cancer.

The J gene is TRBJ2-7, the V gene TRBV5-8; D is unresolved. CDR1 is SGHTS, CDR2 YDEGEE, per germline. CDR3 length equals 12 residues. Trimming cost V 0 bases and J 3 bases, with 4 bases left between them. The CDR3 DNA sequence: TGTGCCAGCAGCTTGGGGGTCTACGAGCAGTACTTC. Amino acid sequence: CASSLGVYEQYF. Using reference TRBV5-8 and TRBJ2-7 for the parts outside the CDR3, the full variable domain is EAGVTQSPTHLIKTRGQQATLRCSPISGHTSVYWYQQALGLGLQFLLWYDEGEERNRGNFPPRFSGRQFPNYSSELNVNALELEDSALYLCASSLGVYEQYFGPGTRLTVT.

This clone was found once. The chain has TRBV27 and TRBJ2-4; TRBD2 matches 8 bases. With 2 bases clipped from V and 8 bases from J, the junction kept 5 bases outside the gene matches. Germline values: CDR1 MNHEY, CDR2 SMNVEV (reference sequence). The CDR3 loop spans 14 amino acids. The CDR3 DNA reads TGTGCCAGCAGTTTAGGTAGCGGGAAGTACATTCAGTACTTC. It yields the protein CASSLGSGKYIQYF.

A single count supports this clone. The V gene is TRBV19, the J gene TRBJ1-5; D possibly corresponds to TRBD1 (6 bases). The CDR3 spans 15 residues. Germline V gene data show CDR1 as LNHDA and CDR2 as SQIVND (reference sequence). V lost 5 bases to trimming and J lost 4 bases, with 15 bases between them. CDR3 protein: CASSRGGAGNQPQHF. The CDR3 DNA sequence: TGTGCCAGTAGTCGGGGGGGGGCTGGTAATCAGCCCCAGCATTTT.

This chain connects TRBV10-3 to TRBJ2-5; D is possibly TRBD2 (7 bases). The J call may be incorrect, as the DNA end agrees better with TRBJ2-7. CDR1 is ENHRY, CDR2 SYGVKD, per germline. CDR3 size: 16 residues. The CDR3 DNA reads as TGTGCCATCAGTGAGTCTCGCGGGGGCGAGAAGTACGAGCAGTACTTC. This translates into CAISESRGGEKYEQYF.

The chain has TRBV18 and TRBJ1-1; 7 nucleotides align to TRBD1. Germline loops: CDR1 KGHSH, CDR2 LQKENI. This CDR3 is built from 14 residues. Trimming took 5 bases from V and 5 from J; bases not matched to a gene: 8. In nucleotides, the CDR3 is TGTGCCAGCTCAGCTCAGGGGGAGGGAACTGAAGCTTTCTTT. This sequence encodes CASSAQGEGTEAFF.

This clone was seen more than once but under ten times. The V and J genes are TRBV5-8 and TRBJ1-2; D unresolved. Germline V CDR1 and CDR2: SGHTS, YDEGEE. V lost 6 bases, J lost 8 bases, and 17 bases lay in between. The CDR3 runs 13 residues. This CDR3 reads CASNSGRQRGYTF. CDR3 bases: TGTGCCAGCAATTCCGGAAGGCAGCGAGGCTACACCTTC.

V is TRBV15 and J is TRBJ2-7; TRBD1 agrees at 10 bases. With V trimmed by 5 bases and J by 0 bases, 13 bases remained unmatched. From germline, CDR1 is LNHNV and CDR2 YYDKDF (reference sequence). This CDR3 has 18 amino acids. The CDR3 DNA sequence: TGTGCCACCAGCCGCCAACCCGGGACAGGGGCCTTCTCCTACGAGCAGTACTTC. Its translation is CATSRQPGTGAFSYEQYF.

The chain links TRBV5-1 to TRBJ1-1; D may be TRBD1 (6 bases). V was trimmed by 4 bases and J by 0 bases, leaving 13 bases between them. The CDR3 consists of 15 residues. Germline V gene data show CDR1 as SGHRS and CDR2 as YFSETQ. CDR3 in DNA: TGCGCCAGCAGCGCCCCCACAGGGCTGAACACTGAAGCTTTCTTT. It translates to CASSAPTGLNTEAFF. Complete variable domain (other parts from reference TRBV5-1 and TRBJ1-1): KAGVTQTPRYLIKTRGQQVTLSCSPISGHRSVSWYQQTPGQGLQFLFEYFSETQRNKGNFPGRFSGRQFSNSRSEMNVSTLELGDSALYLCASSAPTGLNTEAFFGQGTRLTVV.

The chain couples TRBV7-6 to TRBJ1-2, with a weak D call TRBD1 (6 bases). Germline V lookup: CDR1 SGHVS, CDR2 FNYEAQ. The CDR3 has 13 amino acids. Between the trimmed V and J ends, which lost 1 base and 8 bases, there was a span of 11 bases. The CDR3 is CASSLVGGAGYTF. The DNA for the CDR3 is TGTGCCAGCAGCTTAGTCGGGGGCGCAGGCTACACCTTC.

For this clone: Compared with germline, one end of the junction differs, possibly owing to a read error. This sequence joins TRBV7-7 and TRBJ2-3; 10 bases are shared with TRBD2. CDR1 and CDR2 (germline): SSHAT, FNYEAQ (reference sequence). CDR3 length equals 15 residues. CDR3 bases: TGTGCTAGCAGCTTTACTAGCGGGGCCACAGATACGCAGTATTTT. Its translation is CASSFTSGATDTQYF. The full variable domain, in which reference TRBV7-7 and TRBJ2-3 provide the parts outside the CDR3, is GAGVSQSPRYKVTKRGQDVTLRCDPISSHATLYWYQQALGQGPEFLTYFNYEAQPDKSGLPSDRFSAERPEGSISTLTIQRTEQRDSAMYRCASSFTSGATDTQYFGPGTRLTVL.

The gene calls are TRBV5-1 and TRBJ1-1; tentatively, D is TRBD1 (5 bases). CDR3 length: 13 amino acids. Trimming cost V 1 base and J 10 bases, with 14 bases left between them. Germline V gene data show CDR1 as SGHRS and CDR2 as YFSETQ. The CDR3 sequence: CASSLNRGEGAFF. The CDR3 DNA reads TGCGCCAGCAGCTTGAATAGAGGGGAAGGAGCTTTCTTT. Full variable domain (remainder filled in from reference TRBV5-1 and TRBJ1-1): KAGVTQTPRYLIKTRGQQVTLSCSPISGHRSVSWYQQTPGQGLQFLFEYFSETQRNKGNFPGRFSGRQFSNSRSEMNVSTLELGDSALYLCASSLNRGEGAFFGQGTRLTVV.

The chain combines TRBV6-5 with TRBJ2-1, with TRBD2 matching over 9 bases. Germline V gene data show CDR1 as MNHEY and CDR2 as SVGAGI. V was clipped by 2 bases and J by 8 bases; unmatched bases: 7. This CDR3 is 15 amino acids long. CDR3 loop: CASSYTISGSYEQFF. The CDR3 coding sequence is TGTGCCAGCAGTTACACCATTAGCGGGAGTTATGAGCAGTTCTTC.

This chain links TRBV7-8 with TRBJ2-1, with 7 nucleotides matching TRBD2. The germline V gene encodes CDR1 SGHVS and CDR2 FQNEAQ. The CDR3 sequence is 18 residues long. Trimming took 2 bases from V and 0 from J; bases not matched to a gene: 10. The DNA for the CDR3 is TGTGCCAGCAGCTTACGTCGAGTTGGGACTAACTCCTACAATGAGCAGTTCTTC. Its translation: CASSLRRVGTNSYNEQFF.

The rearrangement uses TRBV6-1 and TRBJ1-4, with 7 bases fitting TRBD1. The length of the CDR3 is 14 residues. Germline assignment: CDR1 MNHNS and CDR2 SASEGT. Germline trimming cut 6 bases from V and 5 bases from J; bases unmatched to any gene: 6. This chain's CDR3 is CASSLQGRNEKLFF. Written as DNA, the CDR3 is TGTGCCAGCAGCTTACAGGGGAGGAATGAAAAACTGTTTTTT.

This chain uses TRBV6-5 with TRBJ2-3; no firm D call. Germline CDR1 and CDR2: MNHEY and SVGAGI. Trimming cost V 0 bases and J 0 bases, with 10 bases left between them. The CDR3 has 16 residues. CDR3 region: CASSYSQMTSTDTQYF. CDR3 in DNA: TGTGCCAGCAGTTACTCGCAGATGACTAGCACAGATACGCAGTATTTT.

The J gene is TRBJ1-2, the V gene TRBV4-1, with D possibly matching TRBD1 (5 bases). The CDR3 is 14 amino acids. Germline CDR1 MGHRA, CDR2 YSYEKL. Trimming shortened V by 2 bases and J by 4 bases, and 11 bases separated the two germline ends. The CDR3 spells CASSQPRQSYGYTF. The CDR3 DNA follows: TGCGCCAGCAGCCAACCCCGACAGAGCTATGGCTACACCTTC.

The chain is built from TRBV29-1 and TRBJ2-5; no reliable D call. Germline CDR1 reads SQVTM; CDR2 reads ANQGSEA. CDR3 size: 12 residues. Trimming stripped 4 bases from V and 5 bases from J, with 11 bases between. The CDR3 reads CSVAQFRETQYF. The CDR3 nucleotides read TGCAGCGTTGCACAGTTTCGGGAGACCCAGTACTTC.

CDR3 sequence reads: CASSRDSTGELFF. The CDR3 DNA follows: TGTGCCAGCAGCAGGGACTCGACCGGGGAGCTGTTTTTT. This chain connects TRBV7-9 to TRBJ2-2, with D tentatively TRBD2 (6 bases). Per the germline V gene, CDR1 is SEHNR and CDR2 is FQNEAQ (reference sequence). The CDR3 runs 13 residues. Deletions cut 5 bases from V and 5 bases from J, with 9 bases between.

V and J are TRBV4-2 and TRBJ2-6; D is uncertain. Germline-derived CDR1 and CDR2 are LGHNA and YNFKEQ. The CDR3 spans 16 residues. The V and J ends lost 3 bases and 0 bases respectively, with 9 bases between them. CDR3 sequence reads: CASSQAQDSGANVLTF. The CDR3 coding sequence is TGTGCCAGCAGCCAGGCCCAAGACTCTGGGGCCAACGTCCTGACTTTC.

This chain uses TRBV11-3 with TRBJ1-2; possible D gene TRBD1, 5 bases. CDR3 length: 15 amino acids. Trimming pared 0 bases from V and 5 bases from J, leaving 13 bases between. Germline CDR1 SGHNT, CDR2 YENEEA. CDR3 loop: CASSLDLAGVYGYTF. The CDR3 DNA reads as TGTGCCAGCAGCTTAGATCTGGCGGGGGTTTATGGCTACACCTTC.

The chain couples TRBV5-4 to TRBJ1-2, with D unresolved. Trimming removed 0 bases from V and 8 bases from J, with 14 bases in between. The CDR3 sequence is 14 residues long. Per the germline V gene, CDR1 is SGHNT and CDR2 is YYREEE (reference sequence). Here the CDR3 DNA reads TGTGCCAGCAGCTTGGTAGGATTGGGAGGCGGCTACACCTTC. Its translation is CASSLVGLGGGYTF.

V and J are TRBV11-1 and TRBJ1-1; D is ambiguous. CDR3 size: 15 residues. V lost 0 bases to trimming and J lost 0 bases, with 8 bases between them. CDR1 and CDR2 from the germline V gene are SGHAT and FQDESV (reference sequence). CDR3: CASSLAAEMNTEAFF. The CDR3 nucleotides read TGTGCCAGCAGCTTAGCAGCAGAGATGAACACTGAAGCTTTCTTT.

This clone was picked up a small number of times. The chain couples TRBV2 to TRBJ1-6; 7 bases fit TRBD1. The germline V gene has CDR1 SNHLY and CDR2 FYNNEI. CDR3 length: 17 amino acids. The V segment lost 5 bases and the J segment 4 bases; nucleotides outside the gene matches: 11. In DNA form, the CDR3 reads TGTGCCAGCAGTTTTCCCGACAGGGCCCTATATAATTCACCCCTCCACTTT. This codes for CASSFPDRALYNSPLHF.

The chain couples TRBV5-1 to TRBJ1-4, with D possibly matching TRBD1 (6 bases). With 1 base removed from V and 3 bases from J, the gap between germline ends came to 13 bases. The CDR3 is made up of 16 amino acids. The germline V gene encodes CDR1 SGHRS and CDR2 YFSETQ. CDR3 loop: CASSLNGGYANEKLFF. CDR3 in DNA: TGCGCCAGCAGCTTGAACGGGGGCTATGCTAATGAAAAACTGTTTTTT.

The gene calls are TRBV6-1 and TRBJ2-3, with D maybe TRBD2 (5 bases). CDR3 length: 13 residues. Trimming left V 1 base short and J 4 bases short, with 6 bases between. Germline V CDR1 and CDR2: MNHNS, SASEGT. As DNA, the CDR3 is TGTGCCAGCAGTGAAGGGCGGGCAGATACGCAGTATTTT. As protein: CASSEGRADTQYF.

The chain employs TRBV2 and TRBJ2-1, with 9 bases aligning to TRBD1. The junction had 6 bases not matched to a gene; V was cut back by 7 bases and J by 2 bases. The germline V gene has CDR1 SNHLY and CDR2 FYNNEI. The CDR3 extends over 15 amino acids. CDR3 bases: TGTGCCAGCACCGAACAGGGGGCAACCTACAATGAGCAGTTCTTC. Protein product: CASTEQGATYNEQFF.

The chain employs TRBV6-5 and TRBJ2-1; 16 nucleotides align to TRBD2. The CDR3 loop spans 15 amino acids. CDR1 is MNHEY and CDR2 is SVGAGI in the germline V gene. J lost 7 bases, V lost 5 bases, and 2 bases had no gene match. The CDR3 is CASSGTSGRGNEQFF. The CDR3, as DNA: TGTGCCAGCAGTGGGACTAGCGGGAGGGGAAATGAGCAGTTCTTC.